The clone carrying this T cell receptor (beta chain) was seen a handful of times. Its specificity is unknown. The data were taken from a study of T-cell memory formation after mild COVID-19. After removal of 2 bases from V and 12 bases from J, the junction contained 15 bases not matched to a gene. Germline lookup yields CDR1 MNHNY and CDR2 SVGAGI (reference sequence). This CDR3 region has 16 residues. Overall study findings and caveats: CM and EM subsets held most contracting CD4+ clones; EMRA held CD8+ ones. Confirmation was lacking for SARS-CoV-2 specificity of second-wave clones that peaked on day 37.

TCRdb re-called the 5' RACE reads with MiXCR, one entry per CDR3 protein. The sample lists over 150,000 distinct CDR3 sequences; over 20% were seen once. The sequenced sample consisted of PBMCs or a T cell subset sorted from them (not recorded which). This TCR was recovered from an adult woman who had mild COVID-19 (a few samples of this study predate the infection). Cell type and time point are not known. The chain combines TRBV6-6 with TRBJ1-5, with 8 bases that match TRBD1. The CDR3 nucleotides are TGTGCCAGCAGTTACGGGACAGGAGGTGATTTTATCCTCCAGCATTTT. Amino acids: CASSYGTGGDFILQHF.